Below are 12 T cell receptor beta chains sequenced from a single sample in a study of T-cell reconstitution after alpha-beta-depleted transplantation in children. Library preparation (for TCRbeta) was performed with unique molecular identifiers. TCRdb processed the PCR reads anew with MiXCR; each CDR3 protein has one entry. The sample shows roughly 570,000 distinct CDR3 sequences, 20% to 30% of them seen only once. This sample comprised PBMCs, obtained before TCRalphabeta/CD19-depleted stem cell transplant. The origin of the receptors is a boy in the first two years of life with Wiskott-Aldrich syndrome, due to receive a stem cell transplant.

V is TRBV12-3 or TRBV12-4 and J is TRBJ2-3; D is unresolved. The CDR3 runs 12 residues. Trimming removed 2 bases at V and 11 bases at J, with 11 bases between. For the CDR3, the DNA is TGTGCCAGCAGTTTAAGGGCAGAGTGGCAGTATTTT. Translating gives CASSLRAEWQYF.

This clonotype was seen a handful of times. This CDR3 reads CASSLVVGGGSGNTIYF. CDR3 coding DNA: TGTGCCAGCAGCTTAGTTGTCGGAGGGGGCTCTGGAAACACCATATATTTT. The V gene is TRBV7-8, the J gene TRBJ1-3, with a possible D match to TRBD1 (6 bases). CDR1 is SGHVS and CDR2 is FQNEAQ in the germline V gene. The CDR3 runs 17 residues. Deletions cut 1 base from V and 0 bases from J, with 13 bases between.

The table lists this clonotype with a few counts. The chain employs TRBV3-1 and TRBJ2-3; D is unclear. Germline V lookup: CDR1 LGHDT, CDR2 YNNKEL (reference sequence). Trimming removed 0 bases at V and 6 bases at J, with 7 bases between. CDR3 size: 13 residues. As DNA, the CDR3 is TGTGCCAGCAGCCAAGATTATTACGATACGCAGTATTTT. Translating it yields CASSQDYYDTQYF.

The gene calls are TRBV20-1 and TRBJ1-2; the D is unclear. CDR1 is DFQATT and CDR2 is SNEGSKA in the germline V gene (reference sequence). The V end was cut by 7 bases, the J end by 5 bases, with 17 bases between. The CDR3 contains 13 residues. In DNA form, the CDR3 reads TGCAGTGGGGTGACCCAGGATGGGTATGGCTACACCTTC. It codes for CSGVTQDGYGYTF.

This clonotype was counted only a few times. This sequence joins TRBV5-1 and TRBJ2-7; D gene ambiguous. Germline V gene sequence: CDR1 SGHRS, CDR2 YFSETQ. This CDR3 is 15 amino acids long. V gave up 1 base and J gave up 0 bases, with 11 bases separating them. CDR3 loop: CASSLRPPSSYEQYF. The CDR3 DNA is TGCGCCAGCAGCTTGCGGCCTCCGAGCTCCTACGAGCAGTACTTC.

This clonotype occurred a few times. V gene TRBV5-6 combines with J gene TRBJ2-3, with 14 bases lining up with TRBD2. Germline values: CDR1 SGHDT, CDR2 YYEEEE. The CDR3 is 19 residues long. The J segment lost 2 bases and the V segment lost 3 bases, leaving 11 bases of the junction unmatched. The CDR3 DNA follows: TGTGCCAGCAGCTCACGGACTAGCGGGAGGAGGTGGGACACAGATACGCAGTATTTT. It specifies CASSSRTSGRRWDTDTQYF.

The CDR3 region is CSASIGGTTDTQYF. CDR3 nucleotides: TGCAGTGCTTCGATCGGCGGTACCACAGATACGCAGTATTTT. This chain links TRBV20-1 with TRBJ2-3, with D hard to call. Germline assignment: CDR1 DFQATT and CDR2 SNEGSKA (reference sequence). The CDR3 has 14 amino acids. V was trimmed by 5 bases and J by 2 bases, leaving 14 bases between them.

The rearrangement links TRBV28 to TRBJ1-2; D is possibly TRBD1 (5 bases). Trimming took 3 bases from V and 0 from J, leaving 11 bases between them. Germline V lookup: CDR1 MDHEN, CDR2 SYDVKM. This CDR3 is built from 15 residues. The CDR3 protein is CASSLGVYSNYGYTF. The CDR3 DNA is TGTGCCAGCAGTTTGGGGGTATATTCTAACTATGGCTACACCTTC.

In its sample, this clonotype was seen a few times. The rearrangement uses TRBV20-1 and TRBJ1-1, with D tentatively TRBD1 (5 bases). Germline CDR1 DFQATT, CDR2 SNEGSKA (reference sequence). The CDR3 consists of 15 residues. Trimming removed 5 bases at V and 0 bases at J, with 16 bases between. DNA for the CDR3: TGCAGTGCTCTTCGACAGTATCCCTTGAACACTGAAGCTTTCTTT. Translated: CSALRQYPLNTEAFF.

The V gene is TRBV3-1, the J gene TRBJ2-1, with a tentative D call TRBD2 (5 bases). Germline CDR1 reads LGHDT; CDR2 reads YNNKEL (reference sequence). The V end lost 1 base, the J end lost 9 bases, and 16 bases lay between the germline ends. The CDR3 has 15 amino acids. The CDR3 is CASSQAGIVDTEQFF. The CDR3 DNA is TGTGCCAGCAGCCAAGCGGGGATAGTGGATACTGAGCAGTTCTTC.

CDR3 region: CAISVTGERVSDTDTQYF. Here the CDR3 DNA reads TGTGCCATCAGTGTCACGGGGGAACGCGTATCTGACACAGATACGCAGTATTTT. This chain links TRBV10-3 with TRBJ2-3; a possible D gene is TRBD2 (6 bases). CDR3 size: 18 residues. Deletions cut 4 bases from V and 2 bases from J, with 22 bases between. Germline V gene data show CDR1 as ENHRY and CDR2 as SYGVKD.

This sequence joins TRBV5-6 and TRBJ2-1; D gene uncertain. The germline gives CDR1 SGHDT, CDR2 YYEEEE. This CDR3 is built from 15 residues. The V end was cut by 4 bases, the J end by 7 bases, with 18 bases between. CDR3: CASSLSRGPLNEQFF. In DNA, the CDR3 is TGTGCCAGCAGCCTCTCCCGAGGTCCGCTAAATGAGCAGTTCTTC.